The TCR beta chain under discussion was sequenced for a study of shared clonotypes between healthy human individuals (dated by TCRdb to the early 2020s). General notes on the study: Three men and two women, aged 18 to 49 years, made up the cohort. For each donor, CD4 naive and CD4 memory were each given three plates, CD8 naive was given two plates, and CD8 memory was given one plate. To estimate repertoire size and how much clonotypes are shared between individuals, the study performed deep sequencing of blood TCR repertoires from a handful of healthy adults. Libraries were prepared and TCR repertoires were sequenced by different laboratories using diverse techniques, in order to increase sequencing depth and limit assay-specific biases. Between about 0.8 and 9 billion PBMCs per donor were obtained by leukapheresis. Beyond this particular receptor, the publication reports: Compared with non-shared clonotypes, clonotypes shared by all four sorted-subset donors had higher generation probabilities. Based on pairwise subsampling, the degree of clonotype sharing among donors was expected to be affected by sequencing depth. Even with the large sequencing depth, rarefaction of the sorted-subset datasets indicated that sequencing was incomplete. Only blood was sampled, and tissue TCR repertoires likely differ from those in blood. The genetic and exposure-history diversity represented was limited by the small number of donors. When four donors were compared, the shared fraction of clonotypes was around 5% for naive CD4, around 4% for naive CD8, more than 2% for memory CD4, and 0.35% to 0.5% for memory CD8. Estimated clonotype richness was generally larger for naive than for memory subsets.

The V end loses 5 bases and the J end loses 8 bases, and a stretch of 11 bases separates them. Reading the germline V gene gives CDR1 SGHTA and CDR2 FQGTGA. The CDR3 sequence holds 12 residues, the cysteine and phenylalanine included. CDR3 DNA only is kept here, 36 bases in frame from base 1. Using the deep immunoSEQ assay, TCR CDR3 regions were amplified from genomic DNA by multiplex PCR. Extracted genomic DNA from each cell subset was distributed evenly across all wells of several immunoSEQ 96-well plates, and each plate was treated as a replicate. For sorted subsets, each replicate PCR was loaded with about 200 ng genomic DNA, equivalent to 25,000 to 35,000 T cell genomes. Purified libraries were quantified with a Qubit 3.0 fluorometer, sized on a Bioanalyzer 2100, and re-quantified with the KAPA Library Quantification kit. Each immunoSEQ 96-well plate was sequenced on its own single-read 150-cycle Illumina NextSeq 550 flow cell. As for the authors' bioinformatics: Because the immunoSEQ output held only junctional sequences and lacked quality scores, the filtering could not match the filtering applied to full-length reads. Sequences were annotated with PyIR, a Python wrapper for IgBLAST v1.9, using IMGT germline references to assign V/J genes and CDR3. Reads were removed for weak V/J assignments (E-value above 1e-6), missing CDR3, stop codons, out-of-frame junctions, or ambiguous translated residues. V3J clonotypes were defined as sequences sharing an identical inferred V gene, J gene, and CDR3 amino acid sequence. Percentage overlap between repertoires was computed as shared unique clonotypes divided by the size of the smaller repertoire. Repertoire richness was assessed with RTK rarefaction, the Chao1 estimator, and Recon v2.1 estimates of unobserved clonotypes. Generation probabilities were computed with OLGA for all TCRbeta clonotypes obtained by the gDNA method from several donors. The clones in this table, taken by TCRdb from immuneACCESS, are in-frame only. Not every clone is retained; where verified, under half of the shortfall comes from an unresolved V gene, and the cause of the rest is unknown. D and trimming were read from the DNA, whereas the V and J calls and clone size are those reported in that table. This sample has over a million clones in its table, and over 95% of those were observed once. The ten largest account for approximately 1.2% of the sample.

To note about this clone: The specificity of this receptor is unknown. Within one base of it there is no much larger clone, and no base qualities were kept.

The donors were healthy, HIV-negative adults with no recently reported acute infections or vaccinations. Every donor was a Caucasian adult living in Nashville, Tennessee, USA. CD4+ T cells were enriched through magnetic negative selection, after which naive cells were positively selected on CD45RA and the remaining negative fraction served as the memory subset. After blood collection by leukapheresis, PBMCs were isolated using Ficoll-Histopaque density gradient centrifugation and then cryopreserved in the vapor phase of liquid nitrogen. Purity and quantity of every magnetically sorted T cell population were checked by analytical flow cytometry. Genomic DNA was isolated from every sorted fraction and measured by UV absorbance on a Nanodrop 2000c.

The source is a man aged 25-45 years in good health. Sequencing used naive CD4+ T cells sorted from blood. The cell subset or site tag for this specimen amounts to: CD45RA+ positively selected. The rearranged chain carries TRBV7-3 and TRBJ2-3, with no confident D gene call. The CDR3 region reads CASSLPYSTQYF. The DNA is TGTGCCAGCAGCCTCCCCTACAGTACGCAGTATTTT.